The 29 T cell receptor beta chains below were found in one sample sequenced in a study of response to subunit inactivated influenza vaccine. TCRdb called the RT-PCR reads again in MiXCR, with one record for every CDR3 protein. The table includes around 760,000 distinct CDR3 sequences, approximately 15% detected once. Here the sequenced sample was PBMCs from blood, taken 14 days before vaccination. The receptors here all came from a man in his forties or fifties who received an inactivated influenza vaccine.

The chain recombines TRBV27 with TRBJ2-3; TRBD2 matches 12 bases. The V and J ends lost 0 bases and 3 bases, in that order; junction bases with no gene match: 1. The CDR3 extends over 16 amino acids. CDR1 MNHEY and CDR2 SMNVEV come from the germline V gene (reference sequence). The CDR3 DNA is TGTGCCAGCAGTTTATCGACTAGCGGGAGTACAGATACGCAGTATTTT. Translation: CASSLSTSGSTDTQYF.

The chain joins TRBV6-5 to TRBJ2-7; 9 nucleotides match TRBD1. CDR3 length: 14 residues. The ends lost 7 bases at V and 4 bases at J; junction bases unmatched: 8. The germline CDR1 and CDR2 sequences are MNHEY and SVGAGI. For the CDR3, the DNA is TGTGCCAGCACTTCCGGGACAGGGATGTACGAGCAGTACTTC. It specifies CASTSGTGMYEQYF.

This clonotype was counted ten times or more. CDR3 bases: TGTGCCAGCAGCCCAGGGGGCAGCAATCAGCCCCAGCATTTT. It specifies CASSPGGSNQPQHF. The chain joins TRBV5-5 to TRBJ1-5; TRBD1 agrees at 8 bases. CDR1 is SGHKS and CDR2 is YYEKEE in the germline V gene (reference sequence). CDR3 length equals 14 residues. V was pared by 4 bases and J by 1 base, with 1 base of the junction left unmatched. The full variable domain, its missing parts supplied by reference TRBV5-5 and TRBJ1-5, is DAGVTQSPTHLIKTRGQQVTLRCSPISGHKSVSWYQQVLGQGPQFIFQYYEKEERGRGNFPDRFSARQFPNYSSELNVNALLLGDSALYLCASSPGGSNQPQHFGDGTRLSIL.

CDR3 nucleotides: TGTGCCAGCAGCTCCCGGACAGGGAGCTCACCCCTCCACTTT. It is translated as CASSSRTGSSPLHF. The V gene is TRBV7-2, the J gene TRBJ1-6; the match to TRBD1 covers 8 bases. Germline values: CDR1 SGHTA, CDR2 FQGNSA. Trimming removed 4 bases from V and 10 bases from J; junction bases left unmatched: 6. The CDR3 extends over 14 amino acids.

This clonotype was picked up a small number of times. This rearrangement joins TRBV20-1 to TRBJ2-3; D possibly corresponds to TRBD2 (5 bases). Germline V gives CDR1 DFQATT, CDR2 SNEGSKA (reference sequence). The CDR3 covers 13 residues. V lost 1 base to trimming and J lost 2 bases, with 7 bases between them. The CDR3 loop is CSARAGNTDTQYF. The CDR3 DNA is TGCAGTGCTAGAGCGGGGAACACAGATACGCAGTATTTT.

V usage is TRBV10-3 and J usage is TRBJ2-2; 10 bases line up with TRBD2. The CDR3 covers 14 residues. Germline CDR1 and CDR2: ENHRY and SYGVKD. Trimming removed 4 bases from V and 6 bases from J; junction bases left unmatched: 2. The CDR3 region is CAISVGTSAGELFF. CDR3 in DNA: TGTGCCATCAGTGTTGGGACTAGCGCCGGGGAGCTGTTTTTT.

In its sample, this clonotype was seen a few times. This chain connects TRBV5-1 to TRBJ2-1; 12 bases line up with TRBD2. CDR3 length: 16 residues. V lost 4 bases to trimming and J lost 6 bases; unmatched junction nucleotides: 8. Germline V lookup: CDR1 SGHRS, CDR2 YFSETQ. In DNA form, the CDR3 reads TGCGCCAGCAGCCCGCGGACTAGCGGGGACGTCAATGAGCAGTTCTTC. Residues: CASSPRTSGDVNEQFF.

In DNA form, the CDR3 reads TGCGCCAGCAGCCAAGGGTCCCCGGGGGAGACCCAGTACTTC. It encodes CASSQGSPGETQYF. The chain combines TRBV4-1 with TRBJ2-5; tentatively, D is TRBD2 (5 bases). The V end lost 1 base, the J end lost 5 bases, and 11 bases lay between the germline ends. CDR3 length: 14 amino acids. Germline loops: CDR1 MGHRA, CDR2 YSYEKL.

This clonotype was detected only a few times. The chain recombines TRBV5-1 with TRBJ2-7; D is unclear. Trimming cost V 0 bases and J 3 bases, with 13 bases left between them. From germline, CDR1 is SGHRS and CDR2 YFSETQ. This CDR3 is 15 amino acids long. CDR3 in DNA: TGCGCCAGCAGCTTGGCAGCCACCCCGGTCTACGAGCAGTACTTC. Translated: CASSLAATPVYEQYF.

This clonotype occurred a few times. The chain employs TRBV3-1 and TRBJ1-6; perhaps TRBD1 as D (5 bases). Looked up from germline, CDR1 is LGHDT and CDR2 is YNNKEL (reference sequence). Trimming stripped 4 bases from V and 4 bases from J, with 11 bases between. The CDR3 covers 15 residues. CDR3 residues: CASSPSTVYNSPLHF. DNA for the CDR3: TGTGCCAGCAGCCCATCGACAGTGTATAATTCACCCCTCCACTTT. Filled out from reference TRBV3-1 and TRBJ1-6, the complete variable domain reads DTAVSQTPKYLVTQMGNDKSIKCEQNLGHDTMYWYKQDSKKFLKIMFSYNNKELIINETVPNRFSPKSPDKAHLNLHINSLELGDSAVYFCASSPSTVYNSPLHFGNGTRLTVT.

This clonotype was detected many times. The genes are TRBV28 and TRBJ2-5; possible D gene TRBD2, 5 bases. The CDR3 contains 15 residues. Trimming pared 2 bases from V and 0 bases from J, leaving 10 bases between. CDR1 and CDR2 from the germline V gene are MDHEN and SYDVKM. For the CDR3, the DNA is TGTGCCAGCAGTTTACCACGCGGGTACCAAGAGACCCAGTACTTC. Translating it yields CASSLPRGYQETQYF.

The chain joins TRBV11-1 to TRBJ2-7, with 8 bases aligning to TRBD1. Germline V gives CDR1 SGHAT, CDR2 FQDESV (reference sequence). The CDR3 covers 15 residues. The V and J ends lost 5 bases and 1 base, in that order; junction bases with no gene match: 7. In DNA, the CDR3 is TGTGCCAGCAGCCAGAGACAGGGGCGATCCTACGAGCAGTACTTC. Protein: CASSQRQGRSYEQYF.

CDR3: CSAPRFANTGELFF. Written as DNA, the CDR3 is TGCAGTGCTCCACGGTTCGCGAACACCGGGGAGCTGTTTTTT. This rearrangement joins TRBV20-1 to TRBJ2-2; no clear D. The CDR3 contains 14 residues. Germline V gene data show CDR1 as DFQATT and CDR2 as SNEGSKA (reference sequence). Trimming cost V 5 bases and J 0 bases, with 10 bases left between them.

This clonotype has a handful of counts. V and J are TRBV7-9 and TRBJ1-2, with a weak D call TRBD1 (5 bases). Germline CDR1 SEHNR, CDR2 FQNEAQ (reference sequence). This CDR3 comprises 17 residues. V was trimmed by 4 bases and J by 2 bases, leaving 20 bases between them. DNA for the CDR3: TGTGCCAGCAGCTCCCATCGGGGCAGCCTATTGAACTATGGCTACACCTTC. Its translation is CASSSHRGSLLNYGYTF.

The CDR3 here is CASSQAGSGGSYEQYF. The CDR3 DNA sequence: TGTGCCAGCAGCCAAGCAGGGTCCGGGGGCTCCTACGAGCAGTACTTC. The rearrangement joins TRBV3-1 to TRBJ2-7; tentative D call: TRBD2 (6 bases). The CDR3 spans 16 residues. Trimming stripped 1 base from V and 0 bases from J, with 13 bases between. Germline V CDR1 and CDR2: LGHDT, YNNKEL (reference sequence).

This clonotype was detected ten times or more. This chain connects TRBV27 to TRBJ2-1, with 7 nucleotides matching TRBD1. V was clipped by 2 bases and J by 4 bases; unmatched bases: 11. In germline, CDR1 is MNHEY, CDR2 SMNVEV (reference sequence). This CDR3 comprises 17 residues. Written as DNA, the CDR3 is TGTGCCAGCAGTTTACTTATAAGACAGGGCAGATACAATGAGCAGTTCTTC. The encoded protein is CASSLLIRQGRYNEQFF.

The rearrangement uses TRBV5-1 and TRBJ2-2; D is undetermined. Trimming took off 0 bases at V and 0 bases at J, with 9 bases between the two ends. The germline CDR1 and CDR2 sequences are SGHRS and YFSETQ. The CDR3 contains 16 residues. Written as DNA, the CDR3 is TGCGCCAGCAGCTTGGTGTCAGTCACGAACACCGGGGAGCTGTTTTTT. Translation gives CASSLVSVTNTGELFF.

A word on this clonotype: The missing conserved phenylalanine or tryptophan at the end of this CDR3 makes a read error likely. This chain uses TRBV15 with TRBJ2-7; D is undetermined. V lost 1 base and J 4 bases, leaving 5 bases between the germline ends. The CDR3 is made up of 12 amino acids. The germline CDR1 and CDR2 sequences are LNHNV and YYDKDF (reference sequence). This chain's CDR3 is CATSRGSYEQYI. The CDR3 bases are TGTGCCACCAGCAGAGGATCGTACGAGCAGTACATC.

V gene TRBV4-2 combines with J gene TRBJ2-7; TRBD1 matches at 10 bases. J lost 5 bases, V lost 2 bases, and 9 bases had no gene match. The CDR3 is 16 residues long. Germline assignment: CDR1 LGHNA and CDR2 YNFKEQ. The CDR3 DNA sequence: TGTGCCAGCAGCCAATTTTACGGGGACAGGGGCAACGAGCAGTACTTC. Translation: CASSQFYGDRGNEQYF.

The CDR3 reads CASARAGNTEAFF. CDR3 DNA sequence: TGTGCCAGCGCCCGCGCGGGGAACACTGAAGCTTTCTTT. The chain links TRBV28 to TRBJ1-1; D not resolved. V was cut by 8 bases and J by 1 base, with 11 bases left in between. The CDR3 length is 13 residues. CDR1 and CDR2 (germline): MDHEN, SYDVKM.

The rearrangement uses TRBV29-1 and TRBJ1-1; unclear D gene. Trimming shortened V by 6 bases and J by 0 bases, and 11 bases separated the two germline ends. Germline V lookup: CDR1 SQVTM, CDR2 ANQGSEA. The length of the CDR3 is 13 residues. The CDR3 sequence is CSVRRHMNTEAFF. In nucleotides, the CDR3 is TGCAGCGTGAGGAGGCACATGAACACTGAAGCTTTCTTT.

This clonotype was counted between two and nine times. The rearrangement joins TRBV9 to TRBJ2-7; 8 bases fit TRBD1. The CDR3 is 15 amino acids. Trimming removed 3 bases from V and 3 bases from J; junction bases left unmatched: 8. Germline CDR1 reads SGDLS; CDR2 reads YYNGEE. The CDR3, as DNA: TGTGCCAGCAGCGCCTCCGGGACAGGCATCTACGAGCAGTACTTC. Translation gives CASSASGTGIYEQYF.

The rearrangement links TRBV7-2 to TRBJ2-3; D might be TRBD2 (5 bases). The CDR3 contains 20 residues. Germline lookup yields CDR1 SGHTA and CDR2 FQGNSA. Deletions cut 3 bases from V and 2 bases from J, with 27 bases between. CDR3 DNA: TGTGCCAGCAGCTTGGCGTCGGTAGCCATCCCTCCTAGCAACACAGATACGCAGTATTTT. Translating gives CASSLASVAIPPSNTDTQYF.

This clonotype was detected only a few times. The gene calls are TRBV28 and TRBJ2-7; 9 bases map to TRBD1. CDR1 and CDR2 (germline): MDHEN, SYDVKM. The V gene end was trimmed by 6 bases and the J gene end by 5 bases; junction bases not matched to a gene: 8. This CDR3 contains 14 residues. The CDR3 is CASRTHRGPHEQYF. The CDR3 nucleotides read TGTGCCAGCAGGACTCACAGGGGGCCCCACGAGCAGTACTTC.

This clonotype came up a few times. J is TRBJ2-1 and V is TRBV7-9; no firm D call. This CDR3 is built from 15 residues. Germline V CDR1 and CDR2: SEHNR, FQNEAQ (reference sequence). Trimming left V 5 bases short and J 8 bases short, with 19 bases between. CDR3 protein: CASSPPLERVDEQFF. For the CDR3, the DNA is TGTGCCAGCAGCCCCCCCCTGGAGCGAGTAGATGAGCAGTTCTTC.

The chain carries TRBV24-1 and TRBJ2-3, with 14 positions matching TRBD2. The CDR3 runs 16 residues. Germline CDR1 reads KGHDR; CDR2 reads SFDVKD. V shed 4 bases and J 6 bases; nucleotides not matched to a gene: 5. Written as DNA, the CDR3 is TGTGCCACCAGTGACCCGGGACTAGCGGGAGCGGATACGCAGTATTTT. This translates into CATSDPGLAGADTQYF.

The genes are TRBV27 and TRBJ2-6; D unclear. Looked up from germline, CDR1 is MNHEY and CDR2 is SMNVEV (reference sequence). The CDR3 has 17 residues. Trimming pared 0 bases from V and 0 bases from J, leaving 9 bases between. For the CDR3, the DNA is TGTGCCAGCAGTTTATCTCGCCTTACCTCTGGGGCCAACGTCCTGACTTTC. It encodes CASSLSRLTSGANVLTF.

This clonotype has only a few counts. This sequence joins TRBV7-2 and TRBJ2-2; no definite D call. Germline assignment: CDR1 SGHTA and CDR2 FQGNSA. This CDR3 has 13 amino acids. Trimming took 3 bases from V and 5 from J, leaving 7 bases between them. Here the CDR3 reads CASSFAATGELFF. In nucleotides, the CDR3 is TGTGCCAGCAGCTTCGCAGCAACCGGGGAGCTGTTTTTT.

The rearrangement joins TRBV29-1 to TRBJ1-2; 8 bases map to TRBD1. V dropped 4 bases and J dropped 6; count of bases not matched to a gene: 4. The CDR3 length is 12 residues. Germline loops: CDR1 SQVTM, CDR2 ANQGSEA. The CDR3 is CSVGQGLDGYTF. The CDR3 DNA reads TGCAGCGTTGGACAGGGGCTCGATGGCTACACCTTC.